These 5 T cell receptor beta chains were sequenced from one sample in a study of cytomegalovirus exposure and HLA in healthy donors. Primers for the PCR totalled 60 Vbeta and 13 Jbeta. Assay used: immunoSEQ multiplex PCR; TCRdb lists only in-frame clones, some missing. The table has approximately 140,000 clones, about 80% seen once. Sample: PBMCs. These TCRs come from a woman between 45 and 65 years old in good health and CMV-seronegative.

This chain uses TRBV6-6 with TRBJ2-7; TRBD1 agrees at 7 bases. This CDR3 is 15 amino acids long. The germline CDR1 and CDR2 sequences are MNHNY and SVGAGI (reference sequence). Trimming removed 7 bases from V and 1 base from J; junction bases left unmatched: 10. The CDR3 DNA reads TGTGCCAGCAAGTCAGGACAGGTCCTATCCTACGAGCAGTACGTC. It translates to CASKSGQVLSYEQYV.

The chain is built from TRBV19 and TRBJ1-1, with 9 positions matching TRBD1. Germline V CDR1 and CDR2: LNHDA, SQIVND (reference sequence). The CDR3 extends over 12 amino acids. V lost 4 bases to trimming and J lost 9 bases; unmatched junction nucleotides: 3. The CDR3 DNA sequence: TGTGCCAGTAGTACTAACAGGGGGCAAGCTTTCTTT. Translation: CASSTNRGQAFF.

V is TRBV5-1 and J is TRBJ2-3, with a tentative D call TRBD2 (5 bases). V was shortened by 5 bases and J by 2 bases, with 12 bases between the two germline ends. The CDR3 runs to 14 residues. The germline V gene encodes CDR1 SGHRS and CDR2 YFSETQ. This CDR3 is CASRVTGNTDTQYF. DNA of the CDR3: TGCGCCAGCAGGGTAACGGGGAACACAGATACGCAGTATTTT.

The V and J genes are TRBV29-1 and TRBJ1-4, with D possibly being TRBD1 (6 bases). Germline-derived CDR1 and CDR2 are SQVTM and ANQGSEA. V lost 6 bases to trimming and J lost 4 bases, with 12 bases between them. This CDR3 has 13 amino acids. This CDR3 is CSVGTSSNEKLFF. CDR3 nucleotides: TGCAGCGTCGGGACATCGAGTAATGAAAAACTGTTTTTT.

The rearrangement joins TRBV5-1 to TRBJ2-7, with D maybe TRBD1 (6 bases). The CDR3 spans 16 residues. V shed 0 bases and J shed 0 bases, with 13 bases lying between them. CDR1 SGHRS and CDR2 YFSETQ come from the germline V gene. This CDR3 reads CASSLVPGAPSYEQYF. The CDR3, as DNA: TGCGCCAGCAGCTTGGTCCCAGGGGCCCCCTCCTACGAGCAGTACTTC.